This record covers a single TCR beta chain. The data are from a study of blood T cell repertoires in COVID-19. Across the study: The origin of the acute and convalescent COVID-19 samples was the United States, Italy and Spain. Sample material is recorded as cDNA or gDNA derived from T cells, B-cell-depleted T cells, or PBMCs.

Per the authors' pipeline: Amplification from reference gene primers served as the basis for estimated nucleated cell counts. TCRdb keeps only in-frame clones here, not all; method: immunoSEQ multiplex PCR. That table gives V, J and clone size, and the DNA gave D and trimming. The sample lists roughly 200,000 clones, about 90% occurring once. The TCR comes from a man aged 18 to 30 with active or convalescent COVID-19. Sequencing used peripheral blood.

The CDR3 loop reads CASSPGQISYEQYF. In nucleotides, the CDR3 is TGCGCCAGCAGCCCGGGACAGATATCCTACGAGCAGTACTTC. The gene calls are TRBV5-1 and TRBJ2-7; 7 positions match TRBD1. The CDR3 totals 14 residues. After removal of 4 bases from V and 1 base from J, the junction contained 5 bases not matched to a gene. Germline-derived CDR1 and CDR2 are SGHRS and YFSETQ.